This T cell receptor (beta chain) was sequenced for a study of blood T cells in healthy people across ages. General study results and limits: One million T cells yielded diversity estimates that were considered underestimates.

As to this clonotype: The antigen remains undetermined.

Per sample, no less than 5 micrograms of total RNA were extracted. This CDR3 spans 15 amino acids. The germline CDR1 and CDR2 sequences are SGHAT and FQDESV (reference sequence). PCR was performed a second time for about 6 to 11 cycles using a sample-barcoded 5' primer and a J-beta primer mix. Each cDNA molecule, via a template-switch adaptor with 12 random nucleotides, was tagged. Each of the samples gave a minimum of 2.5 million paired-end reads that contained CDR3. TCRdb used MiXCR to reprocess the 5' RACE reads, holding one entry per CDR3 protein. The sample has 1 million or so distinct CDR3 sequences; around 43% are singletons.

This clonotype was sampled from a woman aged 55-69 years in good health. Sequenced: blood. The rearrangement links TRBV11-1 to TRBJ2-5; D gene uncertain. The end of the DNA aligns better with TRBJ2-7, so the J call may be wrong. The CDR3 DNA reads TGTGCCAGCAGCTTAGGAGGTATGCCCGCCGACGAGCAGTACTTC. This gives the protein CASSLGGMPADEQYF.